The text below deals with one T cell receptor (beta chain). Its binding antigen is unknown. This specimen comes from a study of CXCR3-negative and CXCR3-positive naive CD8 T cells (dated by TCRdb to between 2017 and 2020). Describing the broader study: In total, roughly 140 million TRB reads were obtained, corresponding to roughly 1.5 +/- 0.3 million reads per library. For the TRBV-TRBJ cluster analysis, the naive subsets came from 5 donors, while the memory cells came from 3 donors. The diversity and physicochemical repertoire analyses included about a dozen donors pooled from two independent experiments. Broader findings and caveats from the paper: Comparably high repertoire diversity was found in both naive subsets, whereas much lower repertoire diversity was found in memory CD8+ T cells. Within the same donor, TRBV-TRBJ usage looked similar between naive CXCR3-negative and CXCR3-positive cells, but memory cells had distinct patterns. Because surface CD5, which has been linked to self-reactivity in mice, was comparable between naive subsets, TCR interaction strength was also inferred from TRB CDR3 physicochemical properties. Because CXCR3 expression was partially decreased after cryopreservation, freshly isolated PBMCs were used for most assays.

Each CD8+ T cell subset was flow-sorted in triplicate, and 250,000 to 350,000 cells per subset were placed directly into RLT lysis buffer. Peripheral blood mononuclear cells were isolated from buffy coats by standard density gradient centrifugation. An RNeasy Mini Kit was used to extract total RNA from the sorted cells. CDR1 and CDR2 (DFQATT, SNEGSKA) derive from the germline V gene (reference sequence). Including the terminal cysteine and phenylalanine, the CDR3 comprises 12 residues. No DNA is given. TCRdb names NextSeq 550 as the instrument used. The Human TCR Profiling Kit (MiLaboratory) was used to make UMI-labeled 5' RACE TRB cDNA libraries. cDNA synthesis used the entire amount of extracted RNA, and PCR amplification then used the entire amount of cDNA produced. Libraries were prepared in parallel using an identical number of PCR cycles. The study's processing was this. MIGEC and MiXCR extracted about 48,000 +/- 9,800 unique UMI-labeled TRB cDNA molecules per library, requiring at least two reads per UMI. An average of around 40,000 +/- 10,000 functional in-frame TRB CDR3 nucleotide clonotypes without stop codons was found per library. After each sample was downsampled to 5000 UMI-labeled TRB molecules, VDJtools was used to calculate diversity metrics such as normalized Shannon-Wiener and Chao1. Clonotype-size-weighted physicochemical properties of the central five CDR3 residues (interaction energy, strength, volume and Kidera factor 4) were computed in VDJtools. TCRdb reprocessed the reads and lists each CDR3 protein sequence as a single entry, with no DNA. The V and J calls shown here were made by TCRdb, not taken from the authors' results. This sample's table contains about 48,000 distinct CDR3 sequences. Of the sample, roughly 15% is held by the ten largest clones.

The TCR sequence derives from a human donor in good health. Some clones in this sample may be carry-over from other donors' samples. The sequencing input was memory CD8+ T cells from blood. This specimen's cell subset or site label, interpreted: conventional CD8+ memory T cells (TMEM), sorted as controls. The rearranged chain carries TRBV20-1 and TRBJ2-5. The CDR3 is CSAGDMKETQYF.